The rows below give T cell receptor beta chains drawn from one sample of a study of OX40 agonist ivuxolimab in advanced cancers. Only in-frame clones appear in the TCRdb table, and some are missing; sequencing was by immunoSEQ multiplex PCR. The sample records some 150,000 clones, 85% to 95% being singletons. The sequences come from CD4+ or CD8+ T cells sorted from blood, collected in a trial of the OX40 agonist ivuxolimab. These receptors originate from an adult with an advanced solid tumor such as melanoma, head and neck, liver or kidney cancer. Both conserved end residues are part of each CDR3. The D gene is left open where the match is weak.

D gene: .
J gene: TRBJ2-7
V gene: TRBV6-6
CDR3 length: 12
CDR3 protein: CASSYWRYEQYF
CDR3 DNA: TGTGCCAGCAGTTACTGGCGCTACGAGCAGTACTTC

D gene: .
J gene: TRBJ1-2
V gene: TRBV18
CDR3 length: 14
CDR3 protein: CASSPSVGSYGYTF
CDR3 DNA: TGTGCCAGCTCACCTTCAGTGGGTTCCTATGGCTACACCTTC

D gene: .
J gene: TRBJ2-3
V gene: TRBV12-1
CDR3 length: 16
CDR3 protein: CASRGPTGPSTDTQYF
CDR3 DNA: TGTGCCAGCAGGGGGCCGACAGGACCTAGCACAGATACGCAGTATTTT

D gene: TRBD1
J gene: TRBJ1-1
V gene: TRBV7-6
CDR3 length: 13
CDR3 protein: CASSLTGKAEAFF
CDR3 DNA: TGTGCCAGCAGCTTGACAGGGAAGGCTGAAGCTTTCTTT

D gene: .
J gene: TRBJ1-5
V gene: TRBV4-2
CDR3 length: 17
CDR3 protein: CASSQDRSQLAGQPQHF
CDR3 DNA: TGTGCCAGCAGCCAAGATCGGTCGCAGTTAGCAGGTCAGCCCCAGCATTTT

D gene: TRBD1
J gene: TRBJ2-7
V gene: TRBV7-2
CDR3 length: 16
CDR3 protein: CASSLERRTGTYEQYF
CDR3 DNA: TGTGCCAGCAGCTTAGAACGTCGGACAGGGACCTACGAGCAGTACTTC

D gene: TRBD1
J gene: TRBJ2-7
V gene: TRBV5-4
CDR3 length: 16
CDR3 protein: CASSQAGVQGAYEQYF
CDR3 DNA: TGTGCCAGCAGCCAAGCCGGGGTACAGGGGGCCTACGAGCAGTACTTC

D gene: TRBD2
J gene: TRBJ2-1
V gene: TRBV7-2
CDR3 length: 18
CDR3 protein: CASSLFASGAGSYNEQFF
CDR3 DNA: TGTGCCAGCAGCTTATTTGCTAGCGGGGCGGGCTCCTACAATGAGCAGTTCTTC

D gene: .
J gene: TRBJ1-5
V gene: TRBV4-2
CDR3 length: 18
CDR3 protein: CASSQFPFDGYSNQPQHF
CDR3 DNA: TGTGCCAGCAGCCAATTCCCCTTCGACGGTTATAGCAATCAGCCCCAGCATTTT

D gene: TRBD2
J gene: TRBJ2-3
V gene: TRBV23-1
CDR3 length: 18
CDR3 protein: CASSSEAGGRISTDTQYF
CDR3 DNA: TGCGCCAGCAGTTCCGAGGCTGGCGGGAGAATAAGCACAGATACGCAGTATTTT